This T cell receptor (beta chain) appears in the sequencing data of a study of blood T cell repertoires in COVID-19. The germline V gene encodes CDR1 SEHNR and CDR2 FQNEAQ (reference sequence). The CDR3 has 13 amino acids. V lost 4 bases, J lost 6 bases, and 13 bases lay in between. The method was immunoSEQ multiplex PCR; TCRdb's version includes in-frame clones alone and lacks a portion of them. The sample has roughly 330,000 clones, approximately 88% seen once. The material sequenced was PBMCs or T cells enriched from blood (not recorded which). This TCR was recovered from a man aged 25-45 years who had recovered from COVID-19. The gene calls are TRBV7-9 and TRBJ2-7; D remains ambiguous. The CDR3 DNA sequence: TGTGCCAGCAGCTCCCAGCGTTTTACCGAGCAGTACTTC. Protein sequence: CASSSQRFTEQYF.